Each of the 10 T cell receptor beta chains below was sequenced from the same sample in a study of blood T cells in healthy people across ages. With a J-beta primer mix and a sample-barcoded 5' primer, a second PCR ran roughly 6 to 11 cycles. TCRdb called the 5' RACE reads again in MiXCR, with one record for every CDR3 protein. The table lists some 860,000 distinct CDR3 sequences, roughly three fifths of them singletons. The sequenced sample consisted of blood. These receptor sequences come from a man aged 40-50 years in good health.

This chain uses TRBV28 with TRBJ1-2, with no clear D. Trimming removed 3 bases from V and 0 bases from J, with 14 bases in between. Germline V CDR1 and CDR2: MDHEN, SYDVKM. The CDR3 has 16 amino acids. CDR3 amino acids: CASSLGFRTSNYGYTF. The CDR3, as DNA: TGTGCCAGCAGTTTGGGGTTCCGGACTTCTAACTATGGCTACACCTTC.

This chain connects TRBV5-8 to TRBJ2-7; TRBD1 aligns across 7 bases. Germline CDR1 reads SGHTS; CDR2 reads YDEGEE. The CDR3 length is 16 residues. The V and J ends lost 2 bases and 0 bases, in that order; junction bases with no gene match: 8. CDR3 in amino acids: CASSFRARGLSYEQYF. Here the CDR3 DNA reads TGTGCCAGCAGCTTTCGGGCGAGGGGGCTCTCCTACGAGCAGTACTTC.

This clonotype appeared a few times. The chain joins TRBV29-1 to TRBJ1-4, with D possibly matching TRBD1 (5 bases). The V end was cut by 1 base, the J end by 8 bases, with 14 bases between. Per the germline V gene, CDR1 is SQVTM and CDR2 is ANQGSEA. This CDR3 has 14 residues. The CDR3 nucleotides read TGCAGCGTTGAAGTAACCGTCGGGGCGGAAAAACTGTTTTTT. This encodes CSVEVTVGAEKLFF.

This clonotype was observed a handful of times. The rearrangement uses TRBV5-1 and TRBJ2-5; D may be TRBD1 or TRBD2 (5 bases each). Trimming stripped 7 bases from V and 1 base from J, with 14 bases between. The CDR3 is 14 amino acids. Germline assignment: CDR1 SGHRS and CDR2 YFSETQ. CDR3 nucleotides: TGCGCCAGCTACGGGGACGGAAGCCAAGAGACCCAGTACTTC. It specifies CASYGDGSQETQYF.

The genes are TRBV28 and TRBJ2-5, with TRBD1 identical over 8 bases. This CDR3 contains 14 residues. Germline trimming cut 6 bases from V and 4 bases from J; bases unmatched to any gene: 7. The V gene's germline CDR1 is MDHEN and CDR2 SYDVKM. The CDR3 nucleotides read TGTGCCAGCAGGAGCGACAGGGGTTTAGAGACCCAGTACTTC. This encodes CASRSDRGLETQYF.

V and J are TRBV6-4 and TRBJ2-1; D is unresolved. Germline V gene sequence: CDR1 MRHNA, CDR2 SNTAGT. This CDR3 has 15 residues. V was trimmed by 0 bases and J by 1 base, leaving 7 bases between them. Here the CDR3 DNA reads TGTGCCAGCAGTGACTCGGCGGATTCCTACAATGAGCAGTTCTTC. Amino acids: CASSDSADSYNEQFF.

The rearrangement uses TRBV18 and TRBJ2-3; TRBD2 matches 7 bases. Trimming removed 1 base from V and 6 bases from J; junction bases left unmatched: 4. The length of the CDR3 is 14 residues. Germline values: CDR1 KGHSH, CDR2 LQKENI. The CDR3, as DNA: TGTGCCAGCTCACCACAGGCGGGAGCGGATACGCAGTATTTT. Protein product: CASSPQAGADTQYF. The whole variable domain, filled in from reference TRBV18 and TRBJ2-3, reads NAGVMQNPRHLVRRRGQEARLRCSPMKGHSHVYWYRQLPEEGLKFMVYLQKENIIDESGMPKERFSAEFPKEGPSILRIQQVVRGDSAAYFCASSPQAGADTQYFGPGTRLTVL.

V and J are TRBV4-3 and TRBJ1-2, with D possibly matching TRBD1 (5 bases). Germline assignment: CDR1 LGHNA and CDR2 YSLEER. Deletions cut 5 bases from V and 0 bases from J, with 13 bases between. CDR3 size: 15 residues. CDR3 protein: CASSIQGGSNYGYTF. In DNA form, the CDR3 reads TGCGCCAGCAGCATTCAGGGTGGGTCTAACTATGGCTACACCTTC.

This clonotype was recorded a few times. V gene TRBV9 combines with J gene TRBJ2-1, with 11 positions matching TRBD1. This CDR3 has 15 amino acids. Germline loops: CDR1 SGDLS, CDR2 YYNGEE. V lost 3 bases to trimming and J lost 4 bases; unmatched junction nucleotides: 3. This CDR3 reads CASSGGTGGYNEQFF. The CDR3 DNA follows: TGTGCCAGCAGCGGGGGGACAGGGGGATACAATGAGCAGTTCTTC.

CDR3 bases: TGCAGTGCTAAAAAACTAGACTACCAAGAGACCCAGTACTTC. This sequence encodes CSAKKLDYQETQYF. J is TRBJ2-5 and V is TRBV20-1, with D possibly matching TRBD2 (5 bases). Per the germline V gene, CDR1 is DFQATT and CDR2 is SNEGSKA (reference sequence). This CDR3 region has 14 residues. The germline V and J ends were trimmed by 4 bases and 0 bases, with 12 bases remaining between them.